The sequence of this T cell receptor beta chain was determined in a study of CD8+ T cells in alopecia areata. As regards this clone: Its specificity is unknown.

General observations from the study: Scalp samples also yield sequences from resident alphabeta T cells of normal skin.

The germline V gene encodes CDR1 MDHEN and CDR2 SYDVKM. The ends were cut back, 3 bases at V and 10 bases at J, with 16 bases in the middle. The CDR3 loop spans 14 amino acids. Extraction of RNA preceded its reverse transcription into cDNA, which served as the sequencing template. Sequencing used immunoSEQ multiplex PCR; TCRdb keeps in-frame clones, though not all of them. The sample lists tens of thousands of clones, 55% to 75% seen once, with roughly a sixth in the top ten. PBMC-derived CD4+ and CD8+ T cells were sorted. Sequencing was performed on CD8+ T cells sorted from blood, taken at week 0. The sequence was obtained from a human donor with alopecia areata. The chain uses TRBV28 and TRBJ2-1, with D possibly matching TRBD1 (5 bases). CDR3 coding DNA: TGTGCCAGCAGTTTGGCCTGGGGCGTGGGGGAGCAGTTCTTC. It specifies CASSLAWGVGEQFF.